The sequence of this T cell receptor (beta chain) was determined in a study of CD8 T cells in ankylosing spondylitis (dated by TCRdb to 2017 to 2019). Concerning the study at large: To find TCR variants linked to disease, the study profiled T cell receptor beta repertoires in ankylosing spondylitis patients and healthy donors. Peripheral blood was sampled, and synovial fluid was also collected from ankylosing spondylitis patients. The full study cohort comprised 25 or so ankylosing spondylitis patients and some 100 healthy donors.

For this clonotype: It lacks a known antigen. The record has no base qualities; no much larger clone is one base away.

V gives up 1 base and J gives up 6 bases, and the segment between their germline ends measures 10 bases. The germline V gene supplies CDR1 SGHAT and CDR2 FQNNGV. The CDR3 holds 13 amino acids from the cysteine to the phenylalanine. Just the 39-base CDR3 DNA is kept, in frame starting at base 1. Beyond this particular receptor, the publication reports: Some motif variants had previously been reported in the synovial fluid and blood of reactive arthritis patients, which suggests shared mechanisms of disease initiation. The disease-linked clones had a CD8+ phenotype and were found at relatively low frequencies in peripheral blood. The disease-linked clones were reported as significantly enriched in matched synovial fluid samples from ankylosing spondylitis patients. Blood from ankylosing spondylitis patients appeared to be characterized by a TCR beta motif made up of several highly homologous amino acid variants.

The sequencer listed for this sample is Illumina HiSeq 2500. TCR beta libraries were prepared by quantitative 5'-RACE with molecular barcodes. The paper's processing steps were these. A new computational method based on a probabilistic model of VDJ rearrangement was used to identify disease-linked TCR variants. Clones were called with MiXCR by TCRdb after fastp trimmed the public reads at Q25, and only in-frame beta chains were retained. Rows are combined by CDR3 protein, so each entry shows the most common genes and DNA. TCRdb, rather than the study authors, made the V and J calls. The sample table records over 150,000 distinct CDR3 sequences; around 13% of these occur just once. Clones ranked in the top ten supply more than 15% of the sample.

Sample: blood, either unsorted or a sorted T cell fraction (not recorded which). The chain links TRBV11-2 with TRBJ2-7; no D gene can be assigned with confidence. This TCR came from a male donor with ankylosing spondylitis or in good health (not recorded which). The CDR3: CASSLGGDSEQYF. Read as DNA, the sequence is TGTGCCAGCAGCTTAGGTGGAGACTCCGAGCAGTACTTC.